This T cell receptor beta chain emerged from a study of chronic HIV infection and antiretroviral therapy. TCRdb redid the calling of the 5' RACE reads with MiXCR, one entry per CDR3 protein. The table records some 38,000 distinct CDR3 sequences, about 8.1% of them present only once. Germline CDR1 is DFQATT and CDR2 is SNEGSKA (reference sequence). Trimming took 4 bases from V and 1 from J, leaving 17 bases between them. The CDR3 runs to 15 residues. This clonotype was counted ten times or more. V is TRBV20-1 and J is TRBJ2-7; the D is unclear. What was sequenced was peripheral blood. The sequence was obtained from an adult who had HIV and had not received antiretroviral therapy, or was an uninfected healthy control (not recorded which). The CDR3 sequence is CSANPLEQRSYEQYF. Written as DNA, the CDR3 is TGCAGTGCTAATCCACTTGAACAGCGTTCCTACGAGCAGTACTTC.